This passage covers 19 T cell receptor beta chains from one sample sequenced in a study of regulatory T cells in long-lasting Graves disease. Both iRepertoire HTBI primers and Arm-PCR of CDR3 regions were used to build the TCR beta libraries. From the multiplex PCR reads, TCRdb called clonotypes with MiXCR, one entry per CDR3 protein. Found here are roughly 380,000 distinct CDR3 sequences, about a sixth of them singletons; the top ten hold roughly 30%. Stated time point: newly diagnosed GD, antithyroid drugs for less than 3 months. After RNA was extracted from PBMCs, the TCR library was made from it. Another study also made use of these data, one on T cells in Graves' hyperthyroidism and ophthalmopathy.

Sequencing used peripheral blood mononuclear cells (PBMCs), obtained at new diagnosis, from a patient treated with antithyroid drugs. The receptor source for this set is a middle-aged man with Graves disease.

This clonotype was counted many times. The chain has TRBV3-1 and TRBJ2-6; D tentatively reads TRBD1 or TRBD2 (5 bases each). Looked up from germline, CDR1 is LGHDT and CDR2 is YNNKEL (reference sequence). The V and J ends lost 4 bases and 3 bases respectively, with 10 bases between them. The CDR3 is 15 residues long. The CDR3 region has the DNA TGTGCCAGCAGCCCCGGTGGGGGTGGGGCCAACGTCCTGACTTTC. Translating it yields CASSPGGGGANVLTF.

This clonotype was seen many times. J is TRBJ1-1 and V is TRBV18; D uncertain. The CDR3 runs 14 residues. From germline, CDR1 is KGHSH and CDR2 LQKENI. The ends were cut back, 0 bases at V and 1 base at J, with 6 bases in the middle. The CDR3 protein is CASSPPLANTEAFF. The CDR3 nucleotides read TGTGCCAGCTCACCACCCCTGGCGAACACTGAAGCTTTCTTT.

This clonotype was detected a few times. The chain carries TRBV5-8 and TRBJ1-5; no clear D. Germline CDR1 reads SGHTS; CDR2 reads YDEGEE. CDR3 length: 13 amino acids. V was trimmed by 5 bases and J by 5 bases, leaving 11 bases between them. In DNA form, the CDR3 reads TGTGCCAGCAGTCAACGGGCGGATCAGCCCCAGCATTTT. Its protein is CASSQRADQPQHF.

This rearrangement joins TRBV4-1 to TRBJ1-5; tentatively, D is TRBD1 (5 bases). The CDR3 is 15 amino acids. V lost 0 bases to trimming and J lost 0 bases, with 6 bases between them. Germline-derived CDR1 and CDR2 are MGHRA and YSYEKL. For the CDR3, the DNA is TGCGCCAGCAGCCAAGAGGACACTAGCAATCAGCCCCAGCATTTT. The encoded protein is CASSQEDTSNQPQHF.

At least ten counts were recorded for this clonotype. The V and J genes are TRBV7-9 and TRBJ2-3, with 9 positions matching TRBD1. CDR3 length: 17 residues. Germline CDR1 is SEHNR and CDR2 is FQNEAQ (reference sequence). V trimming: 5 bases; J trimming: 2 bases; junction bases outside the gene matches: 11. CDR3 nucleotide sequence: TGTGCCAGCAGCGAAAGCGCGGGACAGGGTCCCACAGATACGCAGTATTTT. Protein: CASSESAGQGPTDTQYF.

In this sample, this clonotype turned up many times. This sequence joins TRBV18 and TRBJ1-1; no clear D gene. V dropped 4 bases and J dropped 0 bases, with 9 bases sitting between them. Germline V gives CDR1 KGHSH, CDR2 LQKENI. The CDR3 contains 14 residues. For the CDR3, the DNA is TGTGCCAGCTCACTACAGCTTATGAACACTGAAGCTTTCTTT. It is translated as CASSLQLMNTEAFF.

A word on this clonotype: This may be a read error: a much more frequent sequence differs by one nucleotide. The chain employs TRBV18 and TRBJ2-1; a possible D gene is TRBD2 (5 bases). V lost 4 bases, J lost 4 bases, and 8 bases lay in between. This CDR3 spans 13 amino acids. From germline, CDR1 is KGHSH and CDR2 LQKENI. CDR3 DNA sequence: TGTGCCAGCTCACTACTAGTTTACAATGAGCAGTTCTTC. Translating gives CASSLLVYNEQFF.

This clonotype was picked up many times. The rearrangement links TRBV12-3 or TRBV12-4 to TRBJ2-3; 7 nucleotides agree with TRBD1. The CDR3 contains 19 residues. Losses at the gene ends were 3 bases for V and 2 bases for J; bases not matched to a gene: 17. In DNA, the CDR3 is TGTGCCAGCAGTTTTAGGGCAGGGGGACGTTTTGCCACCACAGATACGCAGTATTTT. Translated, it gives CASSFRAGGRFATTDTQYF.

This clonotype was seen ten or more times. The CDR3 DNA reads TGTGCCAGCTCGAAGCGGGGACCGGTGACCCAGTACTTC. Protein sequence: CASSKRGPVTQYF. The chain employs TRBV28 and TRBJ2-5, with TRBD2 matching 7 bases. V shed 8 bases, J shed 7 bases, and the junction held 10 bases outside the gene matches. This CDR3 spans 13 amino acids. The germline V gene encodes CDR1 MDHEN and CDR2 SYDVKM.

The rearrangement joins TRBV7-3 to TRBJ1-1; no firm D call. Trimming stripped 5 bases from V and 8 bases from J, with 18 bases between. The germline V gene has CDR1 SGHTA and CDR2 FQGTGA. The CDR3 spans 14 residues. The DNA for the CDR3 is TGTGCCAGCAGCCTAGGGTCAGGTGCCCGAGAAGCTTTCTTT. Amino acid sequence: CASSLGSGAREAFF. Full variable domain (missing parts from reference TRBV7-3 and TRBJ1-1): GAGVSQTPSNKVTEKGKYVELRCDPISGHTALYWYRQSLGQGPEFLIYFQGTGAADDSGLPNDRFFAVRPEGSVSTLKIQRTERGDSAVYLCASSLGSGAREAFFGQGTRLTVV.

This clonotype was seen ten or more times. The rearrangement links TRBV27 to TRBJ2-1; 9 bases agree with TRBD2. After removal of 8 bases from V and 4 bases from J, the junction contained 9 bases not matched to a gene. The germline V gene has CDR1 MNHEY and CDR2 SMNVEV (reference sequence). CDR3 length equals 15 residues. The DNA of the CDR3 is TGTGCCAGCTGTAGGCGGGGGGGGATTTACAATGAGCAGTTCTTC. Amino acid sequence: CASCRRGGIYNEQFF.

The sample holds a few counts of this clonotype. The CDR3 DNA is TGTGCCAGCAGCTCCACAGGGGGCACCTCCGAGCAGTACTTC. Its protein is CASSSTGGTSEQYF. The V gene is TRBV7-3, the J gene TRBJ2-7; TRBD1 aligns across 9 bases. V trimming: 4 bases; J trimming: 6 bases; junction bases outside the gene matches: 7. CDR3 length: 14 residues. Germline CDR1 is SGHTA and CDR2 is FQGTGA.

This clonotype was seen many times. The rearrangement links TRBV2 to TRBJ1-3; D call uncertain. From germline, CDR1 is SNHLY and CDR2 FYNNEI. V was trimmed by 2 bases and J by 0 bases, leaving 5 bases between them. The CDR3 totals 14 residues. The CDR3 DNA follows: TGTGCCAGCAGTGAACCCCGCTCTGGAAACACCATATATTTT. Protein product: CASSEPRSGNTIYF. Drawing the rest from reference TRBV2 and TRBJ1-3, the complete variable domain is EPEVTQTPSHQVTQMGQEVILRCVPISNHLYFYWYRQILGQKVEFLVSFYNNEISEKSEIFDDQFSVERPDGSNFTLKIRSTKLEDSAMYFCASSEPRSGNTIYFGEGSWLTVV.

At least ten counts were recorded for this clonotype. Here the CDR3 DNA reads TGTGCCACCAGTGGGACCAGGGCCCCGAACACCGGGGAGCTGTTTTTT. It encodes CATSGTRAPNTGELFF. The rearrangement links TRBV24-1 to TRBJ2-2; tentatively, D is TRBD1 (5 bases). V lost 5 bases and J lost 0, with 12 bases in between. This CDR3 contains 16 residues. Germline CDR1 and CDR2: KGHDR and SFDVKD.

This clonotype was counted at least ten times. This rearrangement joins TRBV11-2 to TRBJ2-3, with 8 nucleotides matching TRBD2. CDR1 is SGHAT and CDR2 is FQNNGV in the germline V gene. This CDR3 is built from 15 residues. Trimming took 5 bases from V and 1 from J; bases not matched to a gene: 5. The chain's CDR3 is CASSIRGGGTDTQYF. CDR3 sequence (DNA): TGTGCCAGCAGCATCCGGGGGGGCGGCACAGATACGCAGTATTTT.

This clonotype was recorded many times. The chain is built from TRBV12-3 or TRBV12-4 and TRBJ2-3, with D unclear. The CDR3 runs to 11 residues. Trimming pared 6 bases from V and 6 bases from J, leaving 7 bases between. The CDR3 DNA follows: TGTGCCAGCAGCCACGGGGATACGCAGTATTTT. Encoded protein: CASSHGDTQYF.

The chain links TRBV5-6 to TRBJ2-5; tentative D call: TRBD1 (6 bases). Per the germline V gene, CDR1 is SGHDT and CDR2 is YYEEEE. V lost 4 bases to trimming and J lost 5 bases, with 21 bases between them. CDR3 length: 16 amino acids. The CDR3 loop is CASSDMLVRDRETQYF. The CDR3 region has the DNA TGTGCCAGCAGCGACATGTTGGTACGAGACAGGGAGACCCAGTACTTC.

CDR3 nucleotides: TGTGCCAGCAGCCCGACAGGGGGTTGGAATCAGCCCCAGCATTTT. Its translation is CASSPTGGWNQPQHF. The chain combines TRBV12-3 or TRBV12-4 with TRBJ1-5; the match to TRBD1 covers 9 bases. The CDR3 totals 15 residues. With 6 bases clipped from V and 4 bases from J, the junction kept 7 bases outside the gene matches.

The chain couples TRBV12-3 or TRBV12-4 to TRBJ2-7, with 7 bases lining up with TRBD1. V lost 5 bases to trimming and J lost 4 bases; unmatched junction nucleotides: 8. CDR3 size: 14 residues. The CDR3 coding sequence is TGTGCCAGCAGTGAGGACAGGTTCAATTACGAGCAGTACTTC. Translating gives CASSEDRFNYEQYF.